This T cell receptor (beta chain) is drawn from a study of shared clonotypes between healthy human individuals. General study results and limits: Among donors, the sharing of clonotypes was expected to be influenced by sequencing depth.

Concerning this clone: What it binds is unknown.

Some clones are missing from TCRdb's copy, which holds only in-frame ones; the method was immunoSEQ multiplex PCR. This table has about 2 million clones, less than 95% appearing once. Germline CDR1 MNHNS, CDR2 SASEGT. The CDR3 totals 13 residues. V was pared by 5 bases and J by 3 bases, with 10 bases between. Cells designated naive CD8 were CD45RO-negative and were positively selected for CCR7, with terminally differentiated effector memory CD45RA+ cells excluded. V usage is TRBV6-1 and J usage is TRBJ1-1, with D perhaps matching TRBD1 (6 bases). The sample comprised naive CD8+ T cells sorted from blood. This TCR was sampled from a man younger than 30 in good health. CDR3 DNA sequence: TGTGCCAGCAGTCGCAGGGGTGACACTGAAGCTTTCTTT. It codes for CASSRRGDTEAFF.